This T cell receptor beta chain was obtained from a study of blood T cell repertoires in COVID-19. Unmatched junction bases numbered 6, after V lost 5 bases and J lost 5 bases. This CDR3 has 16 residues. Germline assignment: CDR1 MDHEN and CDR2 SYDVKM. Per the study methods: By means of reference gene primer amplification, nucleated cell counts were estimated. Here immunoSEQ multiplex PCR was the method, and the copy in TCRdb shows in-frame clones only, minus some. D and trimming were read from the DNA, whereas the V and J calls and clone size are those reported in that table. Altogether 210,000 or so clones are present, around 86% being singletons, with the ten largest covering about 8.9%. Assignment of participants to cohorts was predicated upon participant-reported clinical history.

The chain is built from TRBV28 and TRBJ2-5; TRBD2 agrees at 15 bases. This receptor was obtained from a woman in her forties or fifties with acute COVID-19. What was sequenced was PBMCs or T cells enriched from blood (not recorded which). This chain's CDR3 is CASSDFGLAGGETQYF. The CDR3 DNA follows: TGTGCCAGCAGTGACTTCGGACTAGCGGGAGGGGAGACCCAGTACTTC.